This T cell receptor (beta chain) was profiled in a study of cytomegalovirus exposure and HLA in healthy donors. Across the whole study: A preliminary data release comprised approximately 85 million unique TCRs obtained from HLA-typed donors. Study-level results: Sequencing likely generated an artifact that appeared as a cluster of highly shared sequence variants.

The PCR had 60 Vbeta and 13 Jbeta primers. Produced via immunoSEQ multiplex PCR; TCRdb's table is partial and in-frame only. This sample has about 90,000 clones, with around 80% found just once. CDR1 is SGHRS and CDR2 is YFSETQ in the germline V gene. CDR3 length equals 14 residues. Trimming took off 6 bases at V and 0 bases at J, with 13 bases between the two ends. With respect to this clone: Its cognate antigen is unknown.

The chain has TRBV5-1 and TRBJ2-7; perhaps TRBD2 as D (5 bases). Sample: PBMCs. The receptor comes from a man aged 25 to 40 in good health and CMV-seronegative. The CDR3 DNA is TGCGCCAGCACCCCCGAGGGAGCCTCCTACGAGCAGTACTTC. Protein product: CASTPEGASYEQYF.